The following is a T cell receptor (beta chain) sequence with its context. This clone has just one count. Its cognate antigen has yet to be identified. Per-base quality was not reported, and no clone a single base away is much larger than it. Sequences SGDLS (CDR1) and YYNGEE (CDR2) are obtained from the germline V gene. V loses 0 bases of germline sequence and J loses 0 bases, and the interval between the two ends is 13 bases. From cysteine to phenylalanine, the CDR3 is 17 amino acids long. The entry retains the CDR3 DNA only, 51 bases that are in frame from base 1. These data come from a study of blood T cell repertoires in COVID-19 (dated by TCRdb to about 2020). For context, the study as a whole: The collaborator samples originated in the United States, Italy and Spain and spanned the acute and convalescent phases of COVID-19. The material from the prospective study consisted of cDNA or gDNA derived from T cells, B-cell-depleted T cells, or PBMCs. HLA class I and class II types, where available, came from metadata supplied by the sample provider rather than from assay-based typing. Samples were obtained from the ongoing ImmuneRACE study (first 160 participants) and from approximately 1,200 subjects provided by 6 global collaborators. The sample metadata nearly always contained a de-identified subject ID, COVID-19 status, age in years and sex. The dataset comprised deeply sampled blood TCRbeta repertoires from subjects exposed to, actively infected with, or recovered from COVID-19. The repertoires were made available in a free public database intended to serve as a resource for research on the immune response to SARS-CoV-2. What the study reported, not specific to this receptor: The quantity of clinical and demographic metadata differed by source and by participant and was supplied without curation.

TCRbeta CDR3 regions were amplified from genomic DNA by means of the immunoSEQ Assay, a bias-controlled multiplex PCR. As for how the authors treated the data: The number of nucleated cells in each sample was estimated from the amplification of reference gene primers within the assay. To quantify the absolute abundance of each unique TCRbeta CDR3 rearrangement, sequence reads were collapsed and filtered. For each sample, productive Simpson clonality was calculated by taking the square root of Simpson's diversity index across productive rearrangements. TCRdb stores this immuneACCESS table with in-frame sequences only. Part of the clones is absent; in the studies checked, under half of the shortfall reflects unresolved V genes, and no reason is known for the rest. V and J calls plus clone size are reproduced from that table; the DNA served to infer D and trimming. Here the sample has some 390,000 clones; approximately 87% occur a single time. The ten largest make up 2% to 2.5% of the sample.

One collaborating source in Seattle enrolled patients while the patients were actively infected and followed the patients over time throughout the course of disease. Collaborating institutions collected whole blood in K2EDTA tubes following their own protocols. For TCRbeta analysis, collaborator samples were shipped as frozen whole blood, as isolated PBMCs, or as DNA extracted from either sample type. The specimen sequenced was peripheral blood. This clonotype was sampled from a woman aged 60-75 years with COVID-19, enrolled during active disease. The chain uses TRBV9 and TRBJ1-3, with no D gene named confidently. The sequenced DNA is TGTGCCAGCAGCGTAGACCCCGGACTGCCCTCTGGAAACACCATATATTTT. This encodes CASSVDPGLPSGNTIYF.